The source of this TCR beta chain is a study of blood T cell repertoires in COVID-19. About the study: Acute-phase and convalescent COVID-19 samples originated in the United States, Italy and Spain. PBMCs, B-cell-depleted T cells, or T cells provided the cDNA or gDNA that made up the material.

Original processing notes: Reference gene primer amplification in the assay estimated nucleated cell counts. Using immunoSEQ multiplex PCR, the repertoire was profiled, and TCRdb retains in-frame clones only, with some absent. That table gives V, J and clone size, and the DNA gave D and trimming. This table has around 250,000 clones, around 83% appearing once. The germline CDR1 and CDR2 sequences are MGHDK and SYGVNS. The CDR3 runs 16 residues. V gave up 3 bases and J gave up 5 bases, with 20 bases separating them. The chain uses TRBV25-1 and TRBJ2-7, with TRBD2 as a possible D gene (5 bases). Input material: peripheral blood. The clonotype was recovered from a man between 18 and 35 years old with active or convalescent COVID-19. The CDR3 loop is CASSDVSTRYGNEQYF. The CDR3 nucleotides read TGTGCCAGCAGTGACGTTTCTACACGGTACGGGAACGAGCAGTACTTC.